What follows is one T cell receptor beta chain and its context. The data originate from a study of blood T cell repertoires in COVID-19. Here immunoSEQ multiplex PCR was the method, and the copy in TCRdb shows in-frame clones only, minus some. The profile shows hundreds of thousands of clones, roughly 90% of them singletons. This sequence was found in a man aged 18 to 30 with COVID-19, enrolled during active disease. Sequencing was carried out using peripheral blood.

The CDR3 nucleotides are TGTGCCAGCAGTTTATTGGGGACAGGGGAGGGCGAGCAGTACTTC. It encodes CASSLLGTGEGEQYF. This sequence joins TRBV28 and TRBJ2-7; 10 nucleotides match TRBD1. The trim removed 1 base at V and 6 bases at J, leaving 6 bases unmatched. The CDR3 loop spans 15 amino acids. The germline CDR1 and CDR2 sequences are MDHEN and SYDVKM.